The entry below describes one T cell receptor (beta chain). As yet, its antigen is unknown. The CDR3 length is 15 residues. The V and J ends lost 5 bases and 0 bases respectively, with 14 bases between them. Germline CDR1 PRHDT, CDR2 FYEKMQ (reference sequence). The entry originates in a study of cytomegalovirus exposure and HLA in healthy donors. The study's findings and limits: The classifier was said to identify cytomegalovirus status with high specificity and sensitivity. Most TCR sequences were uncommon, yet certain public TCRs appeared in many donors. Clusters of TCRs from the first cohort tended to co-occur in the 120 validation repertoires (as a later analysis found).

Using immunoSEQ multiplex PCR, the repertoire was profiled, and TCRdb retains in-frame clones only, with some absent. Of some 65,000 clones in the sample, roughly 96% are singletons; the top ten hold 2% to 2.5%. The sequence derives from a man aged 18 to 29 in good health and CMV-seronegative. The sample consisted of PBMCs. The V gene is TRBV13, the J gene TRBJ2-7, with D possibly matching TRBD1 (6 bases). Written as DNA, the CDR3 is TGTGCCAGCAGCAAACTCCGGGACAACTCCTACGAGCAGTACTTC. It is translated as CASSKLRDNSYEQYF. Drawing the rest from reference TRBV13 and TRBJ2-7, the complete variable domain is AAGVIQSPRHLIKEKRETATLKCYPIPRHDTVYWYQQGPGQDPQFLISFYEKMQSDKGSIPDRFSAQQFSDYHSELNMSSLELGDSALYFCASSKLRDNSYEQYFGPGTRLTVT.